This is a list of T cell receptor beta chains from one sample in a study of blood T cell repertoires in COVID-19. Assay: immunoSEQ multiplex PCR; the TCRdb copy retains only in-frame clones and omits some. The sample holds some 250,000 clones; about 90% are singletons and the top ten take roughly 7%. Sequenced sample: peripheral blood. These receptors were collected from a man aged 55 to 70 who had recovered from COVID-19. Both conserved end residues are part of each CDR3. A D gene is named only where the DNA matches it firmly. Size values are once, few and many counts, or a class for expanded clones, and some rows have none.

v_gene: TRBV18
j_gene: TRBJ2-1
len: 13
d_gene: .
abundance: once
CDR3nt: TGTGCCAGCTCACCGGCCATGGAGAATGAGCAGTTCTTC
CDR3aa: CASSPAMENEQFF

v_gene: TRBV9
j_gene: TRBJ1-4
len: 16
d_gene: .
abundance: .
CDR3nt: TGTGCCAGCAGCGTAGTGGGAGACCCCTGGCGGGAAAAACTGTTTTTT
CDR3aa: CASSVVGDPWREKLFF

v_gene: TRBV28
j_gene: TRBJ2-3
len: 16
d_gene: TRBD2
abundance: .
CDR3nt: TGTGCCAGCTGTAGCGGGGGGGCCTTCTACTCAGATACGCAGTATTTT
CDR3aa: CASCSGGAFYSDTQYF

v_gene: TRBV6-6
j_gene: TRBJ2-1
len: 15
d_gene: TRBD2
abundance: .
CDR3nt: TGTGCCAGCAGGCGGACTAGCGGGGGGGCTAATGAGCAGTTCTTC
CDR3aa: CASRRTSGGANEQFF

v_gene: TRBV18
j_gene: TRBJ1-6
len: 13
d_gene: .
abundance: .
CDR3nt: TGTGCCAGCTCACCGGAACGGGGTTCACCCCTCCACTTT
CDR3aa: CASSPERGSPLHF

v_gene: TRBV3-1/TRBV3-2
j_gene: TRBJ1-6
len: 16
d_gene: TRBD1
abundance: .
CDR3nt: TGTGCCAGCAGCCCAGACGGTGGCAGGGGGAATTCACCCCTCCACTTT
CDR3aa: CASSPDGGRGNSPLHF

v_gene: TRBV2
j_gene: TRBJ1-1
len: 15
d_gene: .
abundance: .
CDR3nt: TGTGCCAGCAGTGAACAGGGGTCGGTGAACACTGAAGCTTTCTTT
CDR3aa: CASSEQGSVNTEAFF

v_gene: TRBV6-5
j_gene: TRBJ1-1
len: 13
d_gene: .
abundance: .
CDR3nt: TGTGCCAGCAGCCGGTCACCGAACACTGAAGCTTTCTTT
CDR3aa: CASSRSPNTEAFF

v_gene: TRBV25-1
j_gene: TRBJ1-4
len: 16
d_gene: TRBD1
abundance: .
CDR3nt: TGTGCCAGCAGTGAAGGGACAGGGAGAGGGAATGAAAAACTGTTTTTT
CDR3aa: CASSEGTGRGNEKLFF

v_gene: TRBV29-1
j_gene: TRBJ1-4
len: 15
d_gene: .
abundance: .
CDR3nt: TGCAGCGTCGGGCAGCGGGACCTGCTACATGAAAAACTGTTTTTT
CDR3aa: CSVGQRDLLHEKLFF

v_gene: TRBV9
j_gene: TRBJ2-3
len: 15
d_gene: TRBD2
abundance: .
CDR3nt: TGTGCCAGCAGCGTCGGGGGGGCTTACACAGATACGCAGTATTTT
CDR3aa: CASSVGGAYTDTQYF

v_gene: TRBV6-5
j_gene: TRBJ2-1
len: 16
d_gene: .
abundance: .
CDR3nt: TGTGCCAGCAGTTGGCTGTCGGCAGGGGTTAAGAATGAGCAGTTCTTC
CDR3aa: CASSWLSAGVKNEQFF

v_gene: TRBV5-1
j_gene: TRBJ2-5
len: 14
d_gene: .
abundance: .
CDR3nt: TGCGCCAGCAGCCAGGGGTCTAGCGGAGAGACCCAGTACTTC
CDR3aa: CASSQGSSGETQYF

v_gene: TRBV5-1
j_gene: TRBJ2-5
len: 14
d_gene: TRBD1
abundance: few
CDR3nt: TGCGCCAGCAGCGGACTCGACAGGGCGGAGACCCAGTACTTC
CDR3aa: CASSGLDRAETQYF